This paragraph covers one T cell receptor (beta chain) sequence. The data were obtained in a study of blood T cell repertoires in COVID-19. Sequencing used immunoSEQ multiplex PCR; TCRdb keeps in-frame clones, though not all of them. Of tens of thousands of clones listed, more than 80% are singletons. V gave up 5 bases and J gave up 1 base; unmatched junction bases: 1. The CDR3 runs 13 residues. Sequenced material: peripheral blood. The chain is built from TRBV12-3 or TRBV12-4 and TRBJ2-7; 8 bases agree with TRBD1. The origin of this receptor is a man aged 45 to 65 with COVID-19, enrolled during active disease. This CDR3 reads CASSRDRSYEQYF. CDR3 sequence (DNA): TGTGCCAGCAGTAGGGACAGGTCCTACGAGCAGTACTTC.